This passage covers 2 T cell receptor beta chains from one sample sequenced in a study of blood T cell repertoires in COVID-19. Repertoires were generated with immunoSEQ multiplex PCR, while TCRdb's copy carries only in-frame clones and drops some. The table shows approximately 90,000 clones, with roughly 80% occurring only once. The source material was peripheral blood. All receptors derive from a man between 60 and 75 years old with acute or convalescent COVID-19.

The rearrangement uses TRBV2 and TRBJ1-6, with 8 bases lining up with TRBD1. The CDR3 spans 16 residues. The trim removed 5 bases at V and 12 bases at J, leaving 15 bases unmatched. CDR1 is SNHLY, CDR2 FYNNEI, per germline. CDR3 DNA sequence: TGTGCCAGCAGTCTCACCGGACAGGGTGGCGGGGGACCCCTCCACTTT. Translation: CASSLTGQGGGGPLHF.

V and J are TRBV19 and TRBJ1-5, with 7 positions matching TRBD1. The CDR3 extends over 15 amino acids. Germline assignment: CDR1 LNHDA and CDR2 SQIVND (reference sequence). Unmatched junction bases numbered 2, after V lost 3 bases and J lost 0 bases. CDR3 DNA sequence: TGTGCCAGTAGTATTCCAGGGGGTAGCAATCAGCCCCAGCATTTT. This translates into CASSIPGGSNQPQHF.